This TCR beta chain was obtained from a study of cytomegalovirus exposure and HLA in healthy donors. The PCR had 60 Vbeta and 13 Jbeta primers. Repertoires were generated with immunoSEQ multiplex PCR, while TCRdb's copy carries only in-frame clones and drops some. The table has 80,000 to 100,000 clones, around 77% seen once. A word on this clone: Its antigen is still unknown.

J lost 4 bases, V lost 0 bases, and 3 bases had no gene match. The V gene's germline CDR1 is SEHNR and CDR2 FQNEAQ (reference sequence). The CDR3 loop spans 16 amino acids. General study points: Serostatus for CMV was the only available immune exposure information. Versus the 666-donor mean, an Asian-associated ancestry cluster reportedly showed fewer N-insertions in a later analysis. A later analysis appeared to link common viral pathogens to several of the most significant clusters.

J is TRBJ1-2 and V is TRBV7-9; the match to TRBD1 covers 12 bases. The sequence came from a middle-aged man in good health and CMV-seropositive. The sample comprised PBMCs. The CDR3 here is CASSLAGTGGVYGYTF. The DNA for the CDR3 is TGTGCCAGCAGCTTAGCCGGGACAGGGGGCGTCTATGGCTACACCTTC.